A selection of T cell receptor beta chains follows, all from one sample in a study of cytomegalovirus exposure and HLA in healthy donors. The assay was immunoSEQ multiplex PCR, and TCRdb's table has in-frame clones only and misses some. Among over 150,000 clones, around 80% were seen once, and the ten largest hold roughly 3.5%. Sequenced material: PBMCs. All receptors derive from a woman aged 55-70 years in good health and CMV-seropositive. Each CDR3 is given with its conserved first and last residue. A D gene is named only where the DNA matches it firmly. Some rows mark clone size as missing; the rest say once, few, many or name a class of expanded clone.

v_gene	j_gene	d_gene	abundance	CDR3aa	CDR3nt
TRBV27	TRBJ2-3	TRBD2	NA	CASSLSAAGVGTDTQYF	TGTGCCAGCAGTTTATCAGCGGCGGGGGTCGGCACAGATACGCAGTATTTT
TRBV9	TRBJ2-5	NA	once	CASSVGVQGLQETQYF	TGTGCCAGCAGCGTAGGGGTGCAGGGCCTACAAGAGACCCAGTACTTC
TRBV28	TRBJ1-6	TRBD1	few	CASSSHRGSNSPLHF	TGTGCCAGCAGTTCCCACAGGGGTTCTAATTCACCCCTCCACTTT
TRBV28	TRBJ2-2	TRBD2	NA	CASSLGGRGTGELFF	TGTGCCAGCAGTTTGGGTGGGAGGGGCACCGGGGAGCTGTTTTTT
TRBV30	TRBJ2-5	TRBD1	NA	CAWRPLGQGEETQYF	TGTGCCTGGAGGCCCTTGGGACAGGGAGAAGAGACCCAGTACTTC
TRBV5-1	TRBJ1-2	TRBD1	NA	CASSGGTGNGYTF	TGCGCCAGCAGCGGAGGGACAGGGAATGGCTACACCTTC
TRBV7-8	TRBJ2-7	NA	few	CASSLDSAGVYEQYF	TGTGCCAGCAGCTTAGATTCAGCAGGGGTCTACGAGCAGTACTTC
TRBV30	TRBJ2-5	TRBD2	NA	CARSRTGTSVKTQYF	TGTGCCCGGAGTCGAACCGGGACTAGCGTGAAGACCCAGTACTTC
TRBV12-2	TRBJ2-1	NA	NA	CASRLFPVYNEQFF	TGTGCAAGTCGCTTATTCCCCGTATACAATGAGCAGTTCTTC
TRBV4-1	TRBJ2-7	TRBD1	NA	CASSPRDRGRYEQYF	TGCGCCAGCAGCCCTCGCGACAGGGGAAGGTACGAGCAGTACTTC
TRBV28	TRBJ2-1	TRBD2	NA	CASSFPSGTGNEQFF	TGTGCCAGCAGTTTCCCTAGCGGCACCGGGAATGAGCAGTTCTTC
TRBV18	TRBJ1-1	NA	NA	CASSPEDTEAFF	TGTGCCAGCTCACCCGAGGACACTGAAGCTTTCTTT
TRBV10-3	TRBJ1-4	TRBD1	NA	CATGQGREKLFF	TGTGCCACCGGACAGGGACGCGAAAAACTGTTTTTT
TRBV2	TRBJ2-3	TRBD2	NA	CASSERDYTDTQYF	TGTGCCAGCAGTGAAAGGGACTACACAGATACGCAGTATTTT
TRBV29-1	TRBJ2-3	TRBD2	NA	CSVGLAGPDTQYF	TGCAGCGTTGGCCTAGCGGGGCCAGATACGCAGTATTTT
TRBV18	TRBJ1-2	NA	few	CASSPYSENYGYTF	TGTGCCAGCTCACCATACTCTGAGAACTATGGCTACACCTTC
TRBV19	TRBJ2-7	TRBD1	NA	CASSNPGTGLYEQYF	TGTGCCAGTAGTAACCCGGGGACAGGCTTGTACGAGCAGTACTTC
TRBV5-6	TRBJ2-7	TRBD1	few	CASSFWTGVYEQYF	TGTGCCAGCAGCTTTTGGACAGGGGTATACGAGCAGTACTTC
TRBV19	TRBJ2-5	TRBD2	NA	CASRTSGGGETQYF	TGTGCCAGTCGGACTAGCGGAGGTGGAGAGACCCAGTACTTC
TRBV6-4	TRBJ1-2	TRBD1	once	CASSQDRAWPGYTF	TGTGCCAGCAGTCAGGACAGGGCTTGGCCTGGCTACACCTTC
TRBV6-1	TRBJ2-5	TRBD1	few	CASSEGLTGALGTQYF	TGTGCCAGCAGTGAAGGGTTGACAGGGGCCCTTGGGACCCAGTACTTC
TRBV5-6	TRBJ1-2	TRBD1	NA	CASSRVGQLYGYTF	TGTGCCAGCAGTCGCGTGGGACAGCTCTATGGCTACACCTTC